This paragraph reports one T cell receptor beta chain. This sample was taken from a study of cytomegalovirus exposure and HLA in healthy donors. The PCR contained 60 Vbeta and 13 Jbeta primers. Sequenced by immunoSEQ multiplex PCR; TCRdb stores in-frame clones only, minus some. The sample holds 120,000 or so clones; more than 80% are singletons and the top ten take 1.5% to 2%. This CDR3 region has 13 residues. CDR1 is SGHNT, CDR2 YYREEE, per germline (reference sequence). V gave up 0 bases and J gave up 3 bases, with 7 bases separating them. This chain uses TRBV5-4 with TRBJ2-7, with D perhaps matching TRBD1 (5 bases). The origin of this receptor is a man between 35 and 55 years old in good health and CMV-seronegative. Sample: PBMCs. DNA for the CDR3: TGTGCCAGCAGCTTGGGACAGCACTACGAGCAGTACTTC. Amino acid sequence: CASSLGQHYEQYF.